This TCR beta chain was obtained from a study of blood T cells in healthy people across ages. The wider study: Roughly one uniquely barcoded beta molecule per two T cells was captured. Notes on the study in general: Age brought a roughly linear fall in TCR beta diversity measured per million T cells. Bulk PBMC profiling left naive and antigen-experienced comparisons inconclusive.

In its sample, this clonotype was seen many times. The antigen is not known. With a J-beta primer mix and a sample-barcoded 5' primer, a second PCR ran roughly 6 to 12 cycles. TCRdb independently ran MiXCR on the 5' RACE reads; one entry per CDR3 protein. Of about 1.5 million distinct CDR3 sequences listed, around 40% are singletons. The CDR3 runs to 14 residues. The V end was cut by 5 bases, the J end by 2 bases, with 13 bases between. Germline V lookup: CDR1 MDHEN, CDR2 SYDVKM. This clonotype was sampled from a woman under 30 in good health. The sample consisted of blood. V gene TRBV28 combines with J gene TRBJ2-7, with D perhaps TRBD2 (6 bases). The CDR3 DNA is TGTGCCAGCAGTCCGGGACTGATAACCTACGAGCAGTACTTC. It codes for CASSPGLITYEQYF.